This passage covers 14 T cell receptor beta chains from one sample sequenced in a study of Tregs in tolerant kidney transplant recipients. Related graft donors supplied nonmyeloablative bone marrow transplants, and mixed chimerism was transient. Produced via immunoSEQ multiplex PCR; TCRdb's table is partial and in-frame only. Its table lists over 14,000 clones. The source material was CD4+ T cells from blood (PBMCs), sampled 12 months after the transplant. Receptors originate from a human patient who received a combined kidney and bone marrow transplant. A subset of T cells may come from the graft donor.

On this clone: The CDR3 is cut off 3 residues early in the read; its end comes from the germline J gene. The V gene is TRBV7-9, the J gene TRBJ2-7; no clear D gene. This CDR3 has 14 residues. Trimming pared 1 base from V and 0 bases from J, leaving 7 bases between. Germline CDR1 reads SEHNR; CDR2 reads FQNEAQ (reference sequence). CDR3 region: CASSLGQNSYEQYF. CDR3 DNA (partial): TGTGCCAGCAGCTTAGGGCAGAACTCCTACGAG.

The CDR3 protein is CSARALGQGVRNEQFF. The CDR3 DNA, read in part, is TGCAGTGCTAGAGCCTTGGGACAGGGGGTAAGGAATGAG. The V gene is TRBV20-1, the J gene TRBJ2-1; 11 bases agree with TRBD1. The read ends 3 residues early relative to the CDR3; the germline J gene fills the gap. J gave up 7 bases and V 1 base, and 9 bases lay outside the gene matches. The CDR3 is 16 residues long. CDR1 is DFQATT and CDR2 is SNEGSKA in the germline V gene (reference sequence).

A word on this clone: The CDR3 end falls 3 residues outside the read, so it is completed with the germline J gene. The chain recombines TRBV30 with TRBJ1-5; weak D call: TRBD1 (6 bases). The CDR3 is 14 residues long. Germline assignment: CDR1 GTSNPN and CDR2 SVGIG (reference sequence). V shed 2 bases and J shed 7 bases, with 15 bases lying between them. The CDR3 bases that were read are TGTGCCTGGAGTTCGGACAGAGTACGACAGCCC. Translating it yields CAWSSDRVRQP. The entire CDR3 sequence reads CAWSSDRVRQPQHF. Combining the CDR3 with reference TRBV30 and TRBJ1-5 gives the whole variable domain SQTIHQWPATLVQPVGSPLSLECTVEGTSNPNLYWYRQAAGRGLQLLFYSVGIGQISSEVPQNLSASRPQDRQFILSSKKLLLSDSGFYLCAWSSDRVRQPQHFGDGTRLSIL.

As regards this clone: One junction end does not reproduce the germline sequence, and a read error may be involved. CDR3 DNA (partial): TGTGCTAGCAGCTCGGGGACTAGCGGGTTGGGTGAG. Its protein product is CASSSGTSGLGE. The entire CDR3 protein is CASSSGTSGLGEQFF. The V gene is TRBV7-7, the J gene TRBJ2-1, with 12 bases aligning to TRBD2. The read ends 3 residues shy of where the CDR3 ends; the end is completed using the germline J gene. There are 15 residues in the CDR3. CDR1 is SSHAT and CDR2 is FNYEAQ in the germline V gene (reference sequence).

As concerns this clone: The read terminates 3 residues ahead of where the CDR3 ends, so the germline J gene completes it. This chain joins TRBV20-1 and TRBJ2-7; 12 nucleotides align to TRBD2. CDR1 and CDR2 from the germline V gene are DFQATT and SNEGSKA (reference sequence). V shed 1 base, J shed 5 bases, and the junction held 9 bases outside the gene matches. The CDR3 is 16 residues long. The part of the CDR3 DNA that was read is TGCAGTGCTAGAGTTCCTAGCGGGAGGGTGTTTGACGAG. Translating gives CSARVPSGRVFDE. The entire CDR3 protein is CSARVPSGRVFDEQYF.

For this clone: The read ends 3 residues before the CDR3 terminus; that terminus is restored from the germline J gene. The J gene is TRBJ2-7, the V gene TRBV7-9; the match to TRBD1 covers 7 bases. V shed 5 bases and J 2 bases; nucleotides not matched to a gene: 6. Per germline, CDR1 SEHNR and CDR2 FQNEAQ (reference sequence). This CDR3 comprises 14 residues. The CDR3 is CASSIGTATYEQYF. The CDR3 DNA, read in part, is TGTGCCAGCAGCATAGGGACAGCTACCTACGAG.

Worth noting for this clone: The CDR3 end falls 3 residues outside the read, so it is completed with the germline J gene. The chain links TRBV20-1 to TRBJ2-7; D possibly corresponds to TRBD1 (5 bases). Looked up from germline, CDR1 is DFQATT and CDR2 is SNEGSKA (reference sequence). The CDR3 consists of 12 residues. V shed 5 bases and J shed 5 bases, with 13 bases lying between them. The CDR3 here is CSAPDIKDEQYF. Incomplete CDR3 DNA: TGCAGTGCTCCGGACATTAAGGACGAG.

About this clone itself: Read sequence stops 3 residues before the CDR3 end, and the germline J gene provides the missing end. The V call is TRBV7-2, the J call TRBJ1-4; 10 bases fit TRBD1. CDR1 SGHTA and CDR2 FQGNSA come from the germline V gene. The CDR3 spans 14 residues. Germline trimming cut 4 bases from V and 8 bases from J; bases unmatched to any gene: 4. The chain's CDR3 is CASSSRTGGEKLFF. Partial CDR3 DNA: TGTGCCAGCAGCTCCAGGACAGGGGGGGAAAAA.

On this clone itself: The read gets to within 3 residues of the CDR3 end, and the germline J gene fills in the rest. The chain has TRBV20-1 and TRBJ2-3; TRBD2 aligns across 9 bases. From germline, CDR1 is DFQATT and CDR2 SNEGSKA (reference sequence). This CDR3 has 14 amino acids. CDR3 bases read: TGCAGGCCGGATAGCGGGAGAGGGGCAGATACG. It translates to CRPDSGRGADT. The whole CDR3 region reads CRPDSGRGADTQYF.

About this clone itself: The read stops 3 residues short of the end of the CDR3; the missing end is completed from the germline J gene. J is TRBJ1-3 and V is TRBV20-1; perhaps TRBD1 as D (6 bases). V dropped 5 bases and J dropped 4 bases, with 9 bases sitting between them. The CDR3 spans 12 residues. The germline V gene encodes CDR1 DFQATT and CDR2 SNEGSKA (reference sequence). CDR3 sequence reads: CSARTEGNTIYF. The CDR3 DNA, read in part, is TGCAGTGCTCGGACAGAAGGAAACACC.

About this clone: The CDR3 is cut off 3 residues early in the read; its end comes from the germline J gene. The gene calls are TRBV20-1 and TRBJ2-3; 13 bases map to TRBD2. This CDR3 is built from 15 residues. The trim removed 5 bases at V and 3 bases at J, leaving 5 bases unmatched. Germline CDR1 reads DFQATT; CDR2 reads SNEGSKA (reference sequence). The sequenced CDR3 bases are TGCAGTGCTGCTACGACTAGCGGGAGGACAGATACG. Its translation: CSAATTSGRTDT. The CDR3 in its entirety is CSAATTSGRTDTQYF.

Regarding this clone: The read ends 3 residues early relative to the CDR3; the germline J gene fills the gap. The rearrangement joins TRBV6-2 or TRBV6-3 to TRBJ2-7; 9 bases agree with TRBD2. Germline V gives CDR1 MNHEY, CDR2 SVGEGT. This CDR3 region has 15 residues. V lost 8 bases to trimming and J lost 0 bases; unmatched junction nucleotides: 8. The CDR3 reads CASLSGLASSYEQYF. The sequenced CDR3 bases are TGTGCCAGCCTGTCAGGACTAGCGAGCTCCTACGAG.

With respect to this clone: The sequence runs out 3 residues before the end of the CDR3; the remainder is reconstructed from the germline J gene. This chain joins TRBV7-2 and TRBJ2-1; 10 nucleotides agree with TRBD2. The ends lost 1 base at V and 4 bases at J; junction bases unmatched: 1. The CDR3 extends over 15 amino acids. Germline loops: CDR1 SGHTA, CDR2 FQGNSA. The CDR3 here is CASSLGLAGYNEQFF. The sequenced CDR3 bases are TGTGCCAGCAGCTTAGGACTAGCGGGTTACAATGAG.

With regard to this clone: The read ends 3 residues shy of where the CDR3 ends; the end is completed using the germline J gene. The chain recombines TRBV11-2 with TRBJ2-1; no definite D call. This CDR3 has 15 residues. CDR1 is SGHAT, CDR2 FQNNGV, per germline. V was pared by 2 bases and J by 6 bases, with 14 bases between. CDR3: CASSLRGNNRNEQFF. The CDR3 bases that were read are TGTGCCAGCAGCTTAAGAGGCAATAACCGCAATGAG.